This record covers a single TCR beta chain. These data originate in a study of T cells and copy number aberrations in small-cell lung cancer. The V gene's germline CDR1 is ENHRY and CDR2 SYGVKD. Trimming stripped 4 bases from V and 0 bases from J, with 13 bases between. This CDR3 spans 15 amino acids. Sequenced by immunoSEQ multiplex PCR; TCRdb stores in-frame clones only, minus some. The data show around 6,100 clones, roughly three quarters seen once. This TCR derives from a woman aged 65 to 85 with small cell lung cancer. Some clones in this sample may be carry-over from other donors' samples. Sequencing was performed on normal tissue next to the tumor. The V call is TRBV10-3, the J call TRBJ2-7; D possibly matches TRBD1 or TRBD2 (6 bases each). The CDR3 bases are TGTGCCATCAGTGGGGGGGCTAGCTTCTCCTACGAGCAGTACTTC. Translated: CAISGGASFSYEQYF.